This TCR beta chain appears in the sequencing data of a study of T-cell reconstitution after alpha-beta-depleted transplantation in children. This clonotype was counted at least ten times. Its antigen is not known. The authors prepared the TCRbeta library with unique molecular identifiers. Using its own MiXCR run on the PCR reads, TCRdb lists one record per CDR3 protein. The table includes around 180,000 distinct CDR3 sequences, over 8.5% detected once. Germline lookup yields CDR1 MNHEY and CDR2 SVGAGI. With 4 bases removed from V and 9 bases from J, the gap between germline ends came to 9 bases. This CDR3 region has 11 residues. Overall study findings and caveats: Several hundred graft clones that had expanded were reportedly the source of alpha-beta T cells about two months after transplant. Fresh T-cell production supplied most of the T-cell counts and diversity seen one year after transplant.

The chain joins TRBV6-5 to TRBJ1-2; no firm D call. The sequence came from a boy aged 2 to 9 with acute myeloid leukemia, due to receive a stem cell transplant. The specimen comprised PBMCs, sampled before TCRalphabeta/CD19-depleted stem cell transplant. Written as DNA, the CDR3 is TGTGCCAGCAGTTCAACCTGGAGCTACACCTTC. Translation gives CASSSTWSYTF.